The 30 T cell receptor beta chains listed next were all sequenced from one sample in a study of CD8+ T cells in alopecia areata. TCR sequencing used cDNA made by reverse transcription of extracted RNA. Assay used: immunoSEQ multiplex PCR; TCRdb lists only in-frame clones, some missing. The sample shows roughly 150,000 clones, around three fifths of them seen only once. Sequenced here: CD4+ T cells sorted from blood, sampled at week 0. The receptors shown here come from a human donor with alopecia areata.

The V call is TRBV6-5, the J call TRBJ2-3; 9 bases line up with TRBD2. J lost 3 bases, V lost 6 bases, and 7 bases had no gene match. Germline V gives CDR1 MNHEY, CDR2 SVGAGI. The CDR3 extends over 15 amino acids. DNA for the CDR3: TGTGCCAGCAGCGACCCGGCGGGGGGGACAGATACGCAGTATTTT. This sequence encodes CASSDPAGGTDTQYF.

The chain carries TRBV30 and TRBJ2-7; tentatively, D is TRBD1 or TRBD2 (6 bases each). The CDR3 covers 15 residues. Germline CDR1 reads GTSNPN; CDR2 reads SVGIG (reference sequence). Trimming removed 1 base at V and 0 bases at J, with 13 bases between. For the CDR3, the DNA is TGTGCCTGGAGTGACCTCGGGGGCCTCTCCTACGAGCAGTACTTC. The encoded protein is CAWSDLGGLSYEQYF.

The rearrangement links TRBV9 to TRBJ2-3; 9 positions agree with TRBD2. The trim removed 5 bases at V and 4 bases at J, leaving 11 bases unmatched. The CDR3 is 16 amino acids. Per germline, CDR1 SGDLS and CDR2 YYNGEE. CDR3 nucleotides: TGTGCCAGCAGTCTGGCGCGGGGGGGCCTGGCAGATACGCAGTATTTT. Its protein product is CASSLARGGLADTQYF.

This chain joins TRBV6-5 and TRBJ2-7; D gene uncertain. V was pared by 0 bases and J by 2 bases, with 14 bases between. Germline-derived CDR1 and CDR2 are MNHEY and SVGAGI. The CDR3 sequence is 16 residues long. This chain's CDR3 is CASSYSRPSVAYEQYF. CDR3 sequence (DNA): TGTGCCAGCAGTTACTCGAGGCCATCTGTGGCCTACGAGCAGTACTTC.

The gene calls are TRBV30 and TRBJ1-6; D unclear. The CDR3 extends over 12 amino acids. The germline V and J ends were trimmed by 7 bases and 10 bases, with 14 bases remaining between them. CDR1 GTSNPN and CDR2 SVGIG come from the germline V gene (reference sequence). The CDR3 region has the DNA TGTGCCTCCTCGGACCTATCCTCACCCCTCCACTTT. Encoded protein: CASSDLSSPLHF.

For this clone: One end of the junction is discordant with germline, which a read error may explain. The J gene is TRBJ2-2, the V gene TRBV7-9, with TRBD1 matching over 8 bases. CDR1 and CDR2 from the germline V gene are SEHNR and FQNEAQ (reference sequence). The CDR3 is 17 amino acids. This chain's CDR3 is CASSQEGGQVGTGELFF. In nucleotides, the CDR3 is TGCGCCAGCAGCCAAGAGGGGGGACAGGTTGGGACCGGGGAGCTGTTTTTT. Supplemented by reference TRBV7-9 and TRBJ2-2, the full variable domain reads DTGVSQNPRHKITKRGQNVTFRCDPISEHNRLYWYRQTLGQGPEFLTYFQNEAQLEKSRLLSDRFSAERPKGSFSTLEIQRTEQGDSAMYLCASSQEGGQVGTGELFFGEGSRLTVL.

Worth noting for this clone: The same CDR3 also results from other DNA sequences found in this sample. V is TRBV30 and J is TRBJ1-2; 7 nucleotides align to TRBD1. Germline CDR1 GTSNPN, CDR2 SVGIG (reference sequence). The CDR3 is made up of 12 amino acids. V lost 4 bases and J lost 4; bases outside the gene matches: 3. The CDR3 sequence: CAWTGGGYGYTF. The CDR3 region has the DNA TGTGCCTGGACAGGGGGTGGCTATGGCTACACCTTC.

The CDR3 sequence: CSVDLGGNTIYF. Here the CDR3 DNA reads TGCAGCGTCGACTTGGGTGGAAACACCATATATTTT. The gene calls are TRBV29-1 and TRBJ1-3; no clear D gene. Trimming left V 6 bases short and J 3 bases short, with 9 bases between. Germline V gene sequence: CDR1 SQVTM, CDR2 ANQGSEA. The CDR3 loop spans 12 amino acids.

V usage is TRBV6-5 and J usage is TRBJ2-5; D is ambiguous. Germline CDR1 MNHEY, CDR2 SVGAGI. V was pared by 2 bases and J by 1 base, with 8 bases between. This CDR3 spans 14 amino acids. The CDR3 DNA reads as TGTGCCAGCAGTTACGGGGTTCTCCAAGAGACCCAGTACTTC. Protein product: CASSYGVLQETQYF.

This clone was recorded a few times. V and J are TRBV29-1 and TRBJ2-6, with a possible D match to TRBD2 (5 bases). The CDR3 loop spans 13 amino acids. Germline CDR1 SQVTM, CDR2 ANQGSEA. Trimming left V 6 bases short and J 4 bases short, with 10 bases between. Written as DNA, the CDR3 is TGCAGCGTCGACGTAGCGGGGGCCAACGTCCTGACTTTC. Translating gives CSVDVAGANVLTF.

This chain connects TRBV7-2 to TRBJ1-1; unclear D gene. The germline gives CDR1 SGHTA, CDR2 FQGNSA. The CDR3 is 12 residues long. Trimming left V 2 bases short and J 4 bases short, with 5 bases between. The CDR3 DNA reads TGTGCCAGCAGCTTATGGGGCACTGAAGCTTTCTTT. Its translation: CASSLWGTEAFF.

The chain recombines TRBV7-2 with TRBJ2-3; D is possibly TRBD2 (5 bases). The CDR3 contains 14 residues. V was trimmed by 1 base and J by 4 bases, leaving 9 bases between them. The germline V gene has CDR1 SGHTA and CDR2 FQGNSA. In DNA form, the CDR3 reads TGTGCCAGCAGCTTAGATCCGGGGTCAGATACGCAGTATTTT. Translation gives CASSLDPGSDTQYF. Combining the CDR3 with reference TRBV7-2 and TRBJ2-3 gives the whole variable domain GAGVSQSPSNKVTEKGKDVELRCDPISGHTALYWYRQSLGQGLEFLIYFQGNSAPDKSGLPSDRFSAERTGGSVSTLTIQRTQQEDSAVYLCASSLDPGSDTQYFGPGTRLTVL.

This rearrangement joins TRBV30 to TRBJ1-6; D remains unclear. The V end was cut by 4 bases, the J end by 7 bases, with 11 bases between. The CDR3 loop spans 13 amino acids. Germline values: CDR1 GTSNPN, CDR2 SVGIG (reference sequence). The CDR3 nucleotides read TGTGCCTGGACGGGTGCGCGGAATTCACCCCTCCACTTT. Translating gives CAWTGARNSPLHF.

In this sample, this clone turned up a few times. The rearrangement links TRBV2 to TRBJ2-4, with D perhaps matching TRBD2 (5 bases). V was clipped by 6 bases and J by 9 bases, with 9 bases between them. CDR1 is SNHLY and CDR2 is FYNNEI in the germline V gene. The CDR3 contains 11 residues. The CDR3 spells CASSAGGIQYF. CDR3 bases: TGTGCCAGCAGCGCAGGAGGCATTCAGTACTTC.

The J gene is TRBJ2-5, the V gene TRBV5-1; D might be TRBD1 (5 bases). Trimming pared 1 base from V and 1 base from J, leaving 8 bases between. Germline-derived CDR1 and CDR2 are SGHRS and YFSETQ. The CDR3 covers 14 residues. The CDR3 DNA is TGCGCCAGCAGCTTGACGACAGCCCAAGAGACCCAGTACTTC. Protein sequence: CASSLTTAQETQYF.

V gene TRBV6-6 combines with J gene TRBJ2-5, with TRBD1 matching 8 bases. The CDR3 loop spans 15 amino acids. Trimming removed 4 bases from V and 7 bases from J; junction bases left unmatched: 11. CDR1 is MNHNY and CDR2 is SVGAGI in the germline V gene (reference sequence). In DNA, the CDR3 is TGTGCCAGCAGTTTCCCGGGACAGGCCCAGGGGACCCAGTACTTC. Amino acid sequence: CASSFPGQAQGTQYF.

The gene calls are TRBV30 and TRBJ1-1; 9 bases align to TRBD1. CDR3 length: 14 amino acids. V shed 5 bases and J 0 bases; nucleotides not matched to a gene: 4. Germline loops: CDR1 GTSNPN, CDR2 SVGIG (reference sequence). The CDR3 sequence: CAWGTGNMNTEAFF. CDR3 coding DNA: TGTGCCTGGGGGACAGGGAACATGAACACTGAAGCTTTCTTT.

CDR3 loop: CASSEQAYEQYF. The DNA for the CDR3 is TGTGCCAGCAGTGAACAGGCCTACGAGCAGTACTTC. This rearrangement joins TRBV2 to TRBJ2-7; D not certain. Deletions cut 2 bases from V and 2 bases from J, with 4 bases between. The CDR3 has 12 amino acids. Germline assignment: CDR1 SNHLY and CDR2 FYNNEI.

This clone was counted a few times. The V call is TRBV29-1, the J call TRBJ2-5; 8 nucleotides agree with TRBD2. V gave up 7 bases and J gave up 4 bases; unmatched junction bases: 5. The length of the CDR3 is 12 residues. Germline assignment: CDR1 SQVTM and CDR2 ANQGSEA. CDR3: CSATAGGETQYF. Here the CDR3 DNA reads TGCAGCGCAACCGCGGGGGGAGAGACCCAGTACTTC.

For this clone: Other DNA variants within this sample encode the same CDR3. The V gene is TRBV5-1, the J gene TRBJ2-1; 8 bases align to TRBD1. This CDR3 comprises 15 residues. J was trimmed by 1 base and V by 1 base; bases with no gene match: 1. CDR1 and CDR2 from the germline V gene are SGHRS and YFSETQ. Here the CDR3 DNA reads TGCGCCAGCAGCTTGACAGGGGGGTCCTACAATGAGCAGTTCTTC. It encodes CASSLTGGSYNEQFF.

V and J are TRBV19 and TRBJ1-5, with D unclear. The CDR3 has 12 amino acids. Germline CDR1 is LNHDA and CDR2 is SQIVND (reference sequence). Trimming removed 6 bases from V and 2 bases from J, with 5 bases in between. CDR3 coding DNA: TGTGCCAGTAGGGAGGGCAATCAGCCCCAGCATTTT. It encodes CASREGNQPQHF.

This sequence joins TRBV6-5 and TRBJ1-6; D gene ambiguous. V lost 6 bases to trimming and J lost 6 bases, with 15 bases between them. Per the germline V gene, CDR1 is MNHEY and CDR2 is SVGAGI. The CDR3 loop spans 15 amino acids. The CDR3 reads CASRSPDFGNSPLHF. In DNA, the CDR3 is TGTGCCAGCAGATCGCCGGATTTTGGTAATTCACCCCTCCACTTT.

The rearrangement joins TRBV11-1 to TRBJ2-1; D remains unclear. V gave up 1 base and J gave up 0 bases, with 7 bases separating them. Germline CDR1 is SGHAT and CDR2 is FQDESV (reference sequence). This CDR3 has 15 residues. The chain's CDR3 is CASSLVPSSYNEQFF. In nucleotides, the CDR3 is TGTGCCAGCAGCTTAGTCCCGAGCTCCTACAATGAGCAGTTCTTC.

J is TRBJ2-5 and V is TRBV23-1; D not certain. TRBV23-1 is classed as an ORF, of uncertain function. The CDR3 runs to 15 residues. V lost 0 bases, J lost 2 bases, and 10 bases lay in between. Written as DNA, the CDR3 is TGCGCCAGCAGTCAATCGAAAAAGGCGCAAGAGACCCAGTACTTC. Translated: CASSQSKKAQETQYF.

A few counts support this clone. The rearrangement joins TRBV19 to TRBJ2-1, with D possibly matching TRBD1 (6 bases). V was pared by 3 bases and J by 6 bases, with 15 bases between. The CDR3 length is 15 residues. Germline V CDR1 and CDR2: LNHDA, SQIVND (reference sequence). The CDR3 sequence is CASSMEQGILNEQFF. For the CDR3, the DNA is TGTGCCAGTAGTATGGAACAGGGTATACTCAATGAGCAGTTCTTC. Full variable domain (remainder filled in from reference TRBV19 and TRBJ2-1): DGGITQSPKYLFRKEGQNVTLSCEQNLNHDAMYWYRQDPGQGLRLIYYSQIVNDFQKGDIAEGYSVSREKKESFPLTVTSAQKNPTAFYLCASSMEQGILNEQFFGPGTRLTVL.

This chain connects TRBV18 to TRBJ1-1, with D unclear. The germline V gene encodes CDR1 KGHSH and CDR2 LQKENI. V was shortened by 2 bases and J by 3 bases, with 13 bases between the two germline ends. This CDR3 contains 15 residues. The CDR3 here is CASSPIGTQDTEAFF. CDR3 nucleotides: TGTGCCAGCTCACCAATCGGAACCCAGGACACTGAAGCTTTCTTT.

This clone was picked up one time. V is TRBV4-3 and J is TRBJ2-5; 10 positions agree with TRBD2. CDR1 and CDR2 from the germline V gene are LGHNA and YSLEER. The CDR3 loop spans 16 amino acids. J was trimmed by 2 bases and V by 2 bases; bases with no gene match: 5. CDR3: CASSQSGLAAQETQYF. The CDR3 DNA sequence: TGCGCCAGCAGCCAAAGTGGACTAGCGGCACAAGAGACCCAGTACTTC.

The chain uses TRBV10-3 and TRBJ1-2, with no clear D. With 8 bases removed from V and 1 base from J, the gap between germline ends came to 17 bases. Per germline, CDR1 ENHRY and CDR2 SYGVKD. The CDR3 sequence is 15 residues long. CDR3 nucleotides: TGTGCCATCCGGTATAACGTGGGGATTAACTATGGCTACACCTTC. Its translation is CAIRYNVGINYGYTF.

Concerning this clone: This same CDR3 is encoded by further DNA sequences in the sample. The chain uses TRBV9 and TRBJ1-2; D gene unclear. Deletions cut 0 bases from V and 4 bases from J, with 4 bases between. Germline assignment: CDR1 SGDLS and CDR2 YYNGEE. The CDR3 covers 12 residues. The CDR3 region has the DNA TGTGCCAGCAGCGTAGGGGGCTATGGCTACACCTTC. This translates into CASSVGGYGYTF.

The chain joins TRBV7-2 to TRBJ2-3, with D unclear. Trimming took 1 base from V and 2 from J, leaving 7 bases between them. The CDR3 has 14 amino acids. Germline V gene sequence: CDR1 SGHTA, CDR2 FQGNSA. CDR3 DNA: TGTGCCAGCAGCTTAGGCGGTCTCACAGATACGCAGTATTTT. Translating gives CASSLGGLTDTQYF.